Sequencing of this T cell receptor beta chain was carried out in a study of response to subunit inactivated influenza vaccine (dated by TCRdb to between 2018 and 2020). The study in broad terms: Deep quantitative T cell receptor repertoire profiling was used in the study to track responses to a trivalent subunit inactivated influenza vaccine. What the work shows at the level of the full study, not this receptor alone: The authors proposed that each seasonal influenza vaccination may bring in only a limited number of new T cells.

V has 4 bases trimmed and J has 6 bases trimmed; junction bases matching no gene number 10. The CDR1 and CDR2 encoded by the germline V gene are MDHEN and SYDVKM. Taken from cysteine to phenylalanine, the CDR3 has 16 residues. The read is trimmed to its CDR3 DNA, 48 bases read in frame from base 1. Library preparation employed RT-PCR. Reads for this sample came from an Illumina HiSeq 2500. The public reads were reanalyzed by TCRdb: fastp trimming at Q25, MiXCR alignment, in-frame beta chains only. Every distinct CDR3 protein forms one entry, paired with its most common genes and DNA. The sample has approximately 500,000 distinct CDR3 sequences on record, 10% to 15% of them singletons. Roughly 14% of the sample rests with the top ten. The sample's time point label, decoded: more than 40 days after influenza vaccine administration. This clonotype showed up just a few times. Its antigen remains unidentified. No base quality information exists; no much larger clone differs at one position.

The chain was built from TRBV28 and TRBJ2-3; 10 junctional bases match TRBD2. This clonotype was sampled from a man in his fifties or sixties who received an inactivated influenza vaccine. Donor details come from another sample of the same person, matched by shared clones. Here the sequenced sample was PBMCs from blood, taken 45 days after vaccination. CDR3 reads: CASSSGGAGGRDTQYF. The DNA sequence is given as TGTGCCAGCAGTTCCGGGGGAGCGGGGGGGCGTGATACGCAGTATTTT.